This T cell receptor beta chain was obtained from a study of shared clonotypes between healthy human individuals. The germline V gene encodes CDR1 KGHSH and CDR2 LQKENI. Between the trimmed V and J ends, which lost 3 bases and 1 base, there was a span of 9 bases. The CDR3 sequence is 14 residues long. Sequencing was at deep level. Clones were read by immunoSEQ multiplex PCR, and TCRdb kept only the in-frame ones, dropping some. The sample records about 710,000 clones, 60% to 75% being singletons. This receptor was obtained from a woman in her 30s in good health. Sequencing input: memory CD4+ T cells sorted from blood. Subset of the sample: CD45RA-negative fraction. The chain employs TRBV18 and TRBJ2-5; D gene unclear. The CDR3 DNA is TGTGCCAGCTCACCCCGTGAACCCCAAGAGACCCAGTACTTC. Its protein is CASSPREPQETQYF.